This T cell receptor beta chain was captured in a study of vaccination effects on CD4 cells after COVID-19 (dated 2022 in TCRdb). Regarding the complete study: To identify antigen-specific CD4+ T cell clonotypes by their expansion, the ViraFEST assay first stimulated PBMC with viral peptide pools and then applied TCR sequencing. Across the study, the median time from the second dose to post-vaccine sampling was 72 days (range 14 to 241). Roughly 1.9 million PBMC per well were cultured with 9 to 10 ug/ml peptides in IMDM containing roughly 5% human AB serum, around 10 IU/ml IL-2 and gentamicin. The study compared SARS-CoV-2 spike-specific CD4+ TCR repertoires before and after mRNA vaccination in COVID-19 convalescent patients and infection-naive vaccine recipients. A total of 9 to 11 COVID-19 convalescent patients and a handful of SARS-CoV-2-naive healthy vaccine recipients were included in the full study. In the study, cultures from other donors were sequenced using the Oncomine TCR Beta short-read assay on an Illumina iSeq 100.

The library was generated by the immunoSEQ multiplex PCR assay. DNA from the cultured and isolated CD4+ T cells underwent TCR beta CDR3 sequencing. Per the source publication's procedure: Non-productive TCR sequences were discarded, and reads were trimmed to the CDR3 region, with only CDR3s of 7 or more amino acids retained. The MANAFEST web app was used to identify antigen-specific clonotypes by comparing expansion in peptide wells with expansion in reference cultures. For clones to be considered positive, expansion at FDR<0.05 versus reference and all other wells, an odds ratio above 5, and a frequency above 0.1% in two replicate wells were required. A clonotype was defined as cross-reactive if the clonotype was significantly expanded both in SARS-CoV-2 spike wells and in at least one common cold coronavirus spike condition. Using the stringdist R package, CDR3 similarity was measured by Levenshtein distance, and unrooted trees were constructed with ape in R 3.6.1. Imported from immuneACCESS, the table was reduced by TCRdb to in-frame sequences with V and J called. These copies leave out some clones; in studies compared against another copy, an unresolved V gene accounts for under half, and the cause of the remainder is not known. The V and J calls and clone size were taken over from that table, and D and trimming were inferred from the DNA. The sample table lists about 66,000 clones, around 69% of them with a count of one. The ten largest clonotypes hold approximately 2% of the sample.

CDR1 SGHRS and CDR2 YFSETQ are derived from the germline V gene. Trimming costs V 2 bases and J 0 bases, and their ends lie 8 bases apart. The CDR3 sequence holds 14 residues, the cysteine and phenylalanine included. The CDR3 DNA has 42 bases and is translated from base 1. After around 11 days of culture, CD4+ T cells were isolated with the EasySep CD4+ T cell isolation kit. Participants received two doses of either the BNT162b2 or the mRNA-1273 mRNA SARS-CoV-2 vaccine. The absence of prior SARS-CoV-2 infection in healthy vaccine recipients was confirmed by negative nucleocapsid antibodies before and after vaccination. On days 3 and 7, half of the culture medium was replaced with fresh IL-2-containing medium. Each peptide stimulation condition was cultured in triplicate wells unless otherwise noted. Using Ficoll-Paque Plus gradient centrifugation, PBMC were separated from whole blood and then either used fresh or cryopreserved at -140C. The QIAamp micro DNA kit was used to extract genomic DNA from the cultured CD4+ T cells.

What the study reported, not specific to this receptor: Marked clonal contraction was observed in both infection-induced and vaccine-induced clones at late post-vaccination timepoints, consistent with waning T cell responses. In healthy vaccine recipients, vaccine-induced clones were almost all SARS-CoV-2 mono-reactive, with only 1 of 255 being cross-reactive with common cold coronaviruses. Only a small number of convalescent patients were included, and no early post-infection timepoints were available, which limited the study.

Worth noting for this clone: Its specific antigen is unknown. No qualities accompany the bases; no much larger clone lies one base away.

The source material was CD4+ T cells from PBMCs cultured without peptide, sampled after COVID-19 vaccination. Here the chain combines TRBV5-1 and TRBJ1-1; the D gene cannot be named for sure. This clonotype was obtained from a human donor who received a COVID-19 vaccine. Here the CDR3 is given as CASSFLTVNTEAFF. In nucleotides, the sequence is TGCGCCAGCAGCTTTTTGACGGTGAACACTGAAGCTTTCTTT.